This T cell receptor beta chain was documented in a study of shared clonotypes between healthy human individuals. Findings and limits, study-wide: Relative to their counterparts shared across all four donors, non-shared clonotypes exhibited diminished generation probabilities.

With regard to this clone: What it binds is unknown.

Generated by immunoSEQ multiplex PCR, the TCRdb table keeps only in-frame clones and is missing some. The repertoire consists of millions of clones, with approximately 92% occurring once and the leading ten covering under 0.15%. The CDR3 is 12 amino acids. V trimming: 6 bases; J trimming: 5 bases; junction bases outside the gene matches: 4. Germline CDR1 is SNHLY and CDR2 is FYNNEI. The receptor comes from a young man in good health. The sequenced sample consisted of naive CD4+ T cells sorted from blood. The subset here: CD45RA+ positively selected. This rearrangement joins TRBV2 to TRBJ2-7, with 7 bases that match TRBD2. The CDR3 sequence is CASRRLADEQYF. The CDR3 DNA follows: TGTGCCAGCAGGAGACTAGCCGACGAGCAGTACTTC.